This TCR beta chain emerged from a study of PD-1 blockade in classical Hodgkin lymphoma. Across the study: Nivolumab dosed at 3 mg/kg went to patients intravenously every 2 weeks. Study-level findings and limits: Undefined causes, possibly disease activity or prior therapy, underlie the repertoire differences. Reported findings placed baseline TCR diversity lower in newly diagnosed patients (compared with healthy donors).

Here immunoSEQ multiplex PCR was the method, and the copy in TCRdb shows in-frame clones only, minus some. The sample shows tens of thousands of clones, 87% of them seen only once. Comments on this clone: Its antigen is currently unknown.

This sample's time point: cycle 4 day 1 (C4D1), after more than 5 weeks of nivolumab. Each patient experienced a relapse that followed autologous stem cell transplantation, and brentuximab vedotin exposure varied. Germline loops: CDR1 MNHNS, CDR2 SASEGT. This CDR3 spans 16 amino acids. V trimming: 0 bases; J trimming: 2 bases; junction bases outside the gene matches: 6. Material: peripheral blood mononuclear cells (PBMCs), obtained before the fourth cycle of nivolumab. The source is a human donor with classical Hodgkin lymphoma. The chain links TRBV6-1 to TRBJ2-5; TRBD2 matches 7 bases. CDR3 sequence reads: CASSEAPGRGQETQYF. The CDR3 DNA reads as TGTGCCAGCAGTGAAGCCCCAGGGAGGGGACAAGAGACCCAGTACTTC.